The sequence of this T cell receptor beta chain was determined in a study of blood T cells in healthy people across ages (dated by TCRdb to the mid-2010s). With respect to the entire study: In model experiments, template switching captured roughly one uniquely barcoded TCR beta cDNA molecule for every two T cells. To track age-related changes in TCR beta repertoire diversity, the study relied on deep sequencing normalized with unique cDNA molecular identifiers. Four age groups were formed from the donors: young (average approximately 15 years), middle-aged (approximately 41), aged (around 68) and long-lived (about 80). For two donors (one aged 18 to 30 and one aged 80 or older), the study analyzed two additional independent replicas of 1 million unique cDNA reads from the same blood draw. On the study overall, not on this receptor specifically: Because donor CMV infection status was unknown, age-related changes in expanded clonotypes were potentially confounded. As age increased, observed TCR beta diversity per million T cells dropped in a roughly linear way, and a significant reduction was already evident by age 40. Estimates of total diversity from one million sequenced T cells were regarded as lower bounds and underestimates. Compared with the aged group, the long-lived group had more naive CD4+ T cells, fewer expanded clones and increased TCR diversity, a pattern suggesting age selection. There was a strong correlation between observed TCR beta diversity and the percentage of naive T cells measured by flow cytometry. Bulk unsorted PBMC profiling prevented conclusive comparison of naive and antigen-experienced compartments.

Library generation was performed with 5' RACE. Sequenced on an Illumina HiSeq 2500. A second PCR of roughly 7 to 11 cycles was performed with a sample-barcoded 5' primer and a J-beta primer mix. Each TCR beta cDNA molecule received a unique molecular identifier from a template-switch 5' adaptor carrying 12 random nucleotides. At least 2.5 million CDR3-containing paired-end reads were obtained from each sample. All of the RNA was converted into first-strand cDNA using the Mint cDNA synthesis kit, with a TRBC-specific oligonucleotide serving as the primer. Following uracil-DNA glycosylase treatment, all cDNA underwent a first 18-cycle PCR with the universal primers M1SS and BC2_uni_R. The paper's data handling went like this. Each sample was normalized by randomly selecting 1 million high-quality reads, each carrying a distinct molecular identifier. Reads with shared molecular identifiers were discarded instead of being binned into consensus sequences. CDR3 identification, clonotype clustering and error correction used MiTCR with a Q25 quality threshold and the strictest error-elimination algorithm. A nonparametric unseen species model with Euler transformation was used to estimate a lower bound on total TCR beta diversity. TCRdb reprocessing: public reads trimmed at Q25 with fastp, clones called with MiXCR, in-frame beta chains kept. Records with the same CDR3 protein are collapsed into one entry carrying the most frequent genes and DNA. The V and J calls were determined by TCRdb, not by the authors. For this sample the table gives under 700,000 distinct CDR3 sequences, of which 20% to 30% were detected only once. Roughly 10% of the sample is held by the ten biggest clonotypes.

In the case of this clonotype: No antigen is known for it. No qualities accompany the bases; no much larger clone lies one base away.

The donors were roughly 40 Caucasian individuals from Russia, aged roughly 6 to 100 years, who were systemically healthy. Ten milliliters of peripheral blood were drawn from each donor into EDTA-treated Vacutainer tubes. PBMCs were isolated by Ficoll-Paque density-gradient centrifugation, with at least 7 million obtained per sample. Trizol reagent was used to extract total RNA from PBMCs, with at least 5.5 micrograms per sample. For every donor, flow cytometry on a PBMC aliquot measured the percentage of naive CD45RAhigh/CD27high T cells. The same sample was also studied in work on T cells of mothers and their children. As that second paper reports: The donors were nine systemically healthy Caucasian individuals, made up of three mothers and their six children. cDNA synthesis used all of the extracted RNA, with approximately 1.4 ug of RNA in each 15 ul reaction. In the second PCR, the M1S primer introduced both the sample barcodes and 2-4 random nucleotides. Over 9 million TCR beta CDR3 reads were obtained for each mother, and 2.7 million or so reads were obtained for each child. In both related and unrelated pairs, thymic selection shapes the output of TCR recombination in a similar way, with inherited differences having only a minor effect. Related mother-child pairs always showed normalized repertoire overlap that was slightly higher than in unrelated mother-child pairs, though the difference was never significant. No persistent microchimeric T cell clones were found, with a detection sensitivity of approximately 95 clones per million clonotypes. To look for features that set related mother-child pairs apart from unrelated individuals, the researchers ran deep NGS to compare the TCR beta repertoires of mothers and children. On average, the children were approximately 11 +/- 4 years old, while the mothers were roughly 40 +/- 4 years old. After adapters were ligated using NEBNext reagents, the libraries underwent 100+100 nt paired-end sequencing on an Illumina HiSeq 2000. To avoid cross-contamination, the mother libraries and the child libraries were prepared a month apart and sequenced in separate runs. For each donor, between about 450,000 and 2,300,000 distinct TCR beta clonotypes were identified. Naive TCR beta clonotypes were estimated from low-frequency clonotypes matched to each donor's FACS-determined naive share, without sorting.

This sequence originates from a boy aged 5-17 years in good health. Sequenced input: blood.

The nucleotide sequence is TGCAGCGTTGAATTGGGACAGGGGGCGCATGAGCAGTACTTC. It codes for CSVELGQGAHEQYF. Here the chain combines TRBV29-1 and TRBJ2-7; TRBD1 aligns with 12 central bases. The CDR1 and CDR2 encoded by the germline V gene are SQVTM and ANQGSEA. V trim: 2 bases; J trim: 7 bases; unmatched bases: 6. The CDR3 contains 14 residues, cysteine and phenylalanine counted. CDR3 DNA only is kept here, 42 bases in frame from base 1.